The subject of this entry is one T cell receptor (beta chain). This entry comes from a study of shared clonotypes between healthy human individuals. The CDR3 is 13 amino acids. Trimming pared 5 bases from V and 2 bases from J, leaving 9 bases between. Germline V CDR1 and CDR2: SGHVS, FQNEAQ. The naive CD8 fraction comprised CD45RO-negative cells positively selected for CCR7 and excluded terminally differentiated effector memory CD45RA+ cells. Genomic DNA (from each subset) was split evenly across several immunoSEQ plates. This table comes from immunoSEQ multiplex PCR, and its TCRdb copy is limited to in-frame clones, with some not included. Of about 2.2 million clones listed, under 95% are singletons.

Sequenced: naive CD8+ T cells from PBMCs. This receptor was taken from a man aged 18 to 29 in good health. Some clones in this sample may be carry-over from other donors' samples. This chain uses TRBV7-8 with TRBJ2-5; D remains unclear. The CDR3 loop is CASSPGRQETQYF. The CDR3 nucleotides read TGTGCCAGCAGCCCAGGACGGCAAGAGACCCAGTACTTC.